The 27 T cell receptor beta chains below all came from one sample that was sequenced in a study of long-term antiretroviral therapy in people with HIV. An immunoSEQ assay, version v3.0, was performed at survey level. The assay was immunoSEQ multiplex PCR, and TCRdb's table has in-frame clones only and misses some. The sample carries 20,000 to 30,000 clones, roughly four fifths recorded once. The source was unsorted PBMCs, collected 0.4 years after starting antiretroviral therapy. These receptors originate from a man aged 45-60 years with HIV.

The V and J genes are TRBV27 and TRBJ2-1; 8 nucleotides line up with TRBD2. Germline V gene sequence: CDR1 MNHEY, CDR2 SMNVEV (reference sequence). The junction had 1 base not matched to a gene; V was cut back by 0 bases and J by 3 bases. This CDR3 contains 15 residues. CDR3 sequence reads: CASSLSSGGYNEQFF. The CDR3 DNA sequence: TGTGCCAGCAGTTTATCAAGCGGGGGCTACAATGAGCAGTTCTTC.

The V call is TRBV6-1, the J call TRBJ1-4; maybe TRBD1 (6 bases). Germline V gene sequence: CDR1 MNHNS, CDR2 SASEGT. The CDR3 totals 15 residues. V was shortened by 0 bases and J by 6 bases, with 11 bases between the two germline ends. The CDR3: CASSEAGGGHEKLFF. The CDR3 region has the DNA TGTGCCAGCAGTGAAGCAGGTGGGGGCCATGAAAAACTGTTTTTT.

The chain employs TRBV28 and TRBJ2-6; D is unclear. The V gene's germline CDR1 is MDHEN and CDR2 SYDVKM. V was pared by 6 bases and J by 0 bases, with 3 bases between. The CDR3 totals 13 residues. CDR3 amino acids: CASRSSGANVLTF. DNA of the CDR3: TGTGCCAGCAGGAGCTCTGGGGCCAACGTCCTGACTTTC.

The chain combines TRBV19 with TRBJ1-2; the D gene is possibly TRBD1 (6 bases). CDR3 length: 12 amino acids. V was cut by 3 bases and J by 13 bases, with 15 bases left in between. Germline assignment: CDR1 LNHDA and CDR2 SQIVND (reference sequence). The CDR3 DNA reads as TGTGCCAGTAGTATCTCACAGGGAGTCGGCACCTTC. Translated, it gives CASSISQGVGTF.

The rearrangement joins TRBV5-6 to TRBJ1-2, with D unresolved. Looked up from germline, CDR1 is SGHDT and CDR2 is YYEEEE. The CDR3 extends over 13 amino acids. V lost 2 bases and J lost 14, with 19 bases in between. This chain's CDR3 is CASSFGEDRLRTF. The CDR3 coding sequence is TGTGCCAGCAGCTTTGGGGAGGATCGGCTACGGACCTTC.

The CDR3 bases are TGTGCCAGCTCACAAGGTGTGGGCACCATGAACACTGAAGCTTTCTTT. The encoded protein is CASSQGVGTMNTEAFF. The gene calls are TRBV18 and TRBJ1-1, with D hard to call. Germline CDR1 KGHSH, CDR2 LQKENI. There are 16 residues in the CDR3. V was clipped by 4 bases and J by 0 bases, with 15 bases between them.

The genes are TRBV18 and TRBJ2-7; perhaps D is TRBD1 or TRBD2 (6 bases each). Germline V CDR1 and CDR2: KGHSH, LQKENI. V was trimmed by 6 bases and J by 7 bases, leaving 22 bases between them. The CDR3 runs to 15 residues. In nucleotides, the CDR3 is TGTGCCAGCTCTCCTAAGCAGGGGACTCCGTGGGAGCAGTACTTC. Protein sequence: CASSPKQGTPWEQYF.

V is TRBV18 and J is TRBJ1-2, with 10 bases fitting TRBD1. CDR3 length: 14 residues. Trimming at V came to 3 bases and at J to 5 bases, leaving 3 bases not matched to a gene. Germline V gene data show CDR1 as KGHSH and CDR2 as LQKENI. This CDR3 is CASSPDRGLYGYTF. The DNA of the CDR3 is TGTGCCAGCTCACCCGACAGGGGGCTGTATGGCTACACCTTC.

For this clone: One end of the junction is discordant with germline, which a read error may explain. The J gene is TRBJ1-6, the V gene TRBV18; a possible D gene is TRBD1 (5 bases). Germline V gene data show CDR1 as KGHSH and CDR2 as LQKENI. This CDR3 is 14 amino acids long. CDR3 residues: CASSQQTQGGQANF. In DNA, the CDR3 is TGTGCCAGCTCACAGCAAACTCAGGGAGGCCAGGCGAATTTT.

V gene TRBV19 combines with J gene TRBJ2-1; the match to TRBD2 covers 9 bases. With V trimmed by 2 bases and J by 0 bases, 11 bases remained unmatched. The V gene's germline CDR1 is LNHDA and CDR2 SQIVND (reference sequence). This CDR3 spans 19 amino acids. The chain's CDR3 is CASSIRTSAAVSSYNEQFF. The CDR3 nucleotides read TGTGCCAGTAGTATAAGGACTAGCGCCGCCGTGAGCTCCTACAATGAGCAGTTCTTC. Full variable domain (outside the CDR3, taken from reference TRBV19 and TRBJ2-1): DGGITQSPKYLFRKEGQNVTLSCEQNLNHDAMYWYRQDPGQGLRLIYYSQIVNDFQKGDIAEGYSVSREKKESFPLTVTSAQKNPTAFYLCASSIRTSAAVSSYNEQFFGPGTRLTVL.

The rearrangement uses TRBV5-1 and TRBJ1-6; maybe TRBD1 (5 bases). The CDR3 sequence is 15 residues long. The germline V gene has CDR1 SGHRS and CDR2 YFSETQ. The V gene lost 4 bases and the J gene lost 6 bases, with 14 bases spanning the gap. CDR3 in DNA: TGCGCCAGCAGCCCCCAGGGTGGGGGTAATTCACCCCTCCACTTT. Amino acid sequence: CASSPQGGGNSPLHF. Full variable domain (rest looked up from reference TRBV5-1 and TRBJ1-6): KAGVTQTPRYLIKTRGQQVTLSCSPISGHRSVSWYQQTPGQGLQFLFEYFSETQRNKGNFPGRFSGRQFSNSRSEMNVSTLELGDSALYLCASSPQGGGNSPLHFGNGTRLTVT.

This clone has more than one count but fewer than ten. DNA of the CDR3: TGTGCCAGCAGCCCGTCGGGGTGGGGTGAAAAACTGTTTTTT. Translating gives CASSPSGWGEKLFF. The chain carries TRBV9 and TRBJ1-4; D not certain. The CDR3 totals 14 residues. Trimming shortened V by 4 bases and J by 7 bases, and 14 bases separated the two germline ends. Germline values: CDR1 SGDLS, CDR2 YYNGEE.

The CDR3 spells CASSLAYPNYGYTF. CDR3 nucleotide sequence: TGTGCCAGCAGTTTGGCCTATCCTAACTATGGCTACACCTTC. V usage is TRBV28 and J usage is TRBJ1-2, with D uncertain. Germline values: CDR1 MDHEN, CDR2 SYDVKM. The CDR3 loop spans 14 amino acids. Deletions cut 3 bases from V and 0 bases from J, with 8 bases between.

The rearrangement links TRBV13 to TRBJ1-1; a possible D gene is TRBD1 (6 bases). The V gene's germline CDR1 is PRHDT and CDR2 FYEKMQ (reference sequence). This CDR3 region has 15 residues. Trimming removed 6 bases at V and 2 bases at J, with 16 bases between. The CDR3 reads CASRVRGAVNTEAFF. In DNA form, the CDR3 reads TGTGCCAGCAGAGTTCGGGGGGCTGTAAACACTGAAGCTTTCTTT.

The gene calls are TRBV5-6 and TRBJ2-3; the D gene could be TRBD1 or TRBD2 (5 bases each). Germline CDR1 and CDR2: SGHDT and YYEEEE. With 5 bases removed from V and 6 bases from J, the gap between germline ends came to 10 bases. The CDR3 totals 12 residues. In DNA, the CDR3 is TGTGCCAGCAGTCTATGGGGGGATACGCAGTATTTT. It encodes CASSLWGDTQYF.

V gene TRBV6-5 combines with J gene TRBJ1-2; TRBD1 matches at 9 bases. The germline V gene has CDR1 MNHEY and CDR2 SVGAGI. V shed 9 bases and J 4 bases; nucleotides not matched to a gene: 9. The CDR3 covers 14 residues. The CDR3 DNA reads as TGTGCCAGTTCAACAGGGGGCCTAGCCTATGGCTACACCTTC. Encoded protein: CASSTGGLAYGYTF.

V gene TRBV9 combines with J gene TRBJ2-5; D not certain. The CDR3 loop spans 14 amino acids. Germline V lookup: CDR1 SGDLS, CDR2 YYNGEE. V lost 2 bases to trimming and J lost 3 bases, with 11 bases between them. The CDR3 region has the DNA TGTGCCAGCAGCGTGAGAGGTTTGGAAGAGACCCAGTACTTC. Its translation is CASSVRGLEETQYF. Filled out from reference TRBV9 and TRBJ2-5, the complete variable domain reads DSGVTQTPKHLITATGQRVTLRCSPRSGDLSVYWYQQSLDQGLQFLIQYYNGEERAKGNILERFSAQQFPDLHSELNLSSLELGDSALYFCASSVRGLEETQYFGPGTRLLVL.

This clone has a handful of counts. The CDR3 is CASSRAGDGGEQYF. The CDR3, as DNA: TGTGCCAGCAGCCGAGCAGGGGATGGCGGGGAGCAGTACTTC. The gene calls are TRBV5-4 and TRBJ2-7, with D possibly TRBD1 on 6 matching bases. V shed 4 bases and J shed 7 bases, with 18 bases lying between them. The CDR3 is 14 amino acids. CDR1 and CDR2 from the germline V gene are SGHNT and YYREEE (reference sequence). The whole variable domain, remainder taken from reference TRBV5-4 and TRBJ2-7, is ETGVTQSPTHLIKTRGQQVTLRCSSQSGHNTVSWYQQALGQGPQFIFQYYREEENGRGNFPPRFSGLQFPNYSSELNVNALELDDSALYLCASSRAGDGGEQYFGPGTRLTVT.

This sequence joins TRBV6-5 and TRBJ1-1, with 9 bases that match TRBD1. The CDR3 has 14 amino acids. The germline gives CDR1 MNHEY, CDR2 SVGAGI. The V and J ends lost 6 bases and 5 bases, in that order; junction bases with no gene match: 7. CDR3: CASRTTGGGTEAFF. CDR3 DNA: TGTGCCAGCAGGACTACAGGGGGCGGTACTGAAGCTTTCTTT.

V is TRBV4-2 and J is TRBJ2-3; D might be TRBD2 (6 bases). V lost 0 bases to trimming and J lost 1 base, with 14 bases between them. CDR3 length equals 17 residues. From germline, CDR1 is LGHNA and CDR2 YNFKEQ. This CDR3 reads CASSQEHGWEGTDTQYF. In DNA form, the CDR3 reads TGTGCCAGCAGCCAAGAACACGGGTGGGAGGGCACAGATACGCAGTATTTT.

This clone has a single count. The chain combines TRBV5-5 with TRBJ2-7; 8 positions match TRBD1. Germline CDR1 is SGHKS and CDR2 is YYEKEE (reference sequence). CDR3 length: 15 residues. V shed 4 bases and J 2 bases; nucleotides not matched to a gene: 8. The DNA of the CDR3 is TGTGCCAGCAGCACTGACAGGGGAATAACCTACGAGCAGTACTTC. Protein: CASSTDRGITYEQYF.

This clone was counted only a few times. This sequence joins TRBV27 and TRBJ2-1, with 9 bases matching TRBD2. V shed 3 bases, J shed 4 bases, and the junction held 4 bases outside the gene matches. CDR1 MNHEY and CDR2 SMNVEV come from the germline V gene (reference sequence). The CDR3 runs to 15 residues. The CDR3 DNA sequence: TGTGCCAGCAGTTTGTTGACTAGCGGATACAATGAGCAGTTCTTC. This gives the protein CASSLLTSGYNEQFF.

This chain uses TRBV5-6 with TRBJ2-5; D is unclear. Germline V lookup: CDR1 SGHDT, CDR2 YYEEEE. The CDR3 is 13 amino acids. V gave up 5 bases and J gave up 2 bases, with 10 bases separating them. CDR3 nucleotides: TGTGCCAGCAGTTCGGACCTGCAAGAGACCCAGTACTTC. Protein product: CASSSDLQETQYF.

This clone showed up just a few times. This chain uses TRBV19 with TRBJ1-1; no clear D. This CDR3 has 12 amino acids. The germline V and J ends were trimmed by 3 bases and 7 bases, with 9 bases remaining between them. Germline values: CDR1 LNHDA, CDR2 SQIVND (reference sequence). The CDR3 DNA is TGTGCCAGTAGTATGTACGAAGTTGAAGCTTTCTTT. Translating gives CASSMYEVEAFF.

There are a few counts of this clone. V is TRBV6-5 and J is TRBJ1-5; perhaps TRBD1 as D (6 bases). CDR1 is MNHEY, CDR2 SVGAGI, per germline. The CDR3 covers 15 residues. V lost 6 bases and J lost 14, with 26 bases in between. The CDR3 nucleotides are TGTGCCAGCAGCCCCAATATCAGGGGATCTACAGTAAAGCATTTT. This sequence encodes CASSPNIRGSTVKHF.

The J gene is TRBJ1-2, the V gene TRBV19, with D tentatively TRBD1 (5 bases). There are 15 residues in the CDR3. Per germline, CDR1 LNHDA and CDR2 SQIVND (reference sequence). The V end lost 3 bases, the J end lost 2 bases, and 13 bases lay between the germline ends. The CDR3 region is CASSIEGRRNYGYTF. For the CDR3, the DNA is TGTGCCAGTAGTATCGAGGGGCGCAGGAACTATGGCTACACCTTC.

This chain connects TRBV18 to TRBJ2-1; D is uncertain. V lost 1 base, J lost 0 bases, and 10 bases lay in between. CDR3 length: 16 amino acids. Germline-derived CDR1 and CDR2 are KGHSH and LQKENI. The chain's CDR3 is CASSPLLASSYNEQFF. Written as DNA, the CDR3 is TGTGCCAGCTCACCACTATTAGCTAGCTCCTACAATGAGCAGTTCTTC.